Sequencing of this TCR beta chain was carried out in a study of blood T cell repertoires in COVID-19. Study in general: The analysed material was cDNA or gDNA that came from T cells, B-cell-depleted T cells, or PBMCs.

The length of the CDR3 is 13 residues. CDR1 is SGHNT and CDR2 is YENEEA in the germline V gene. The V end lost 5 bases, the J end lost 3 bases, and 10 bases lay between the germline ends. Per the study methods: Amplification of reference gene primers provided the estimated nucleated cell counts. Clones were sequenced by immunoSEQ multiplex PCR, and TCRdb holds only the in-frame ones, with some missing. That table supplies the V and J calls and clone size; D and trimming were determined from the DNA. The repertoire has some 510,000 clones, around nine tenths of them found once; the top ten carry roughly 1.9%.

The clonotype was recovered from a woman aged 40 to 50 who had recovered from COVID-19. The gene calls are TRBV11-3 and TRBJ1-1; D remains ambiguous. Sequenced input: PBMCs or T cells enriched from blood (not recorded which). The CDR3 DNA reads TGTGCCAGCAGCCGGGGTCGGGACACTGAAGCTTTCTTT. As protein: CASSRGRDTEAFF.